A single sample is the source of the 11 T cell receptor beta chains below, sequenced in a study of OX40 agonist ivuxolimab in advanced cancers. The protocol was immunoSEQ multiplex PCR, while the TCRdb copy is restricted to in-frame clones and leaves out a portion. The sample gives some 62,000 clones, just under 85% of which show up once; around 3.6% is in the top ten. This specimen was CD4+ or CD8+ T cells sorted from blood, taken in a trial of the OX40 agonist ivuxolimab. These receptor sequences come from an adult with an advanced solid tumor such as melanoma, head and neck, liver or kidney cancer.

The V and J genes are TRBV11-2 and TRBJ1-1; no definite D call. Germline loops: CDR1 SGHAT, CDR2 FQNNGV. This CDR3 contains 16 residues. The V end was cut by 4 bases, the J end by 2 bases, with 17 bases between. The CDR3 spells CASSSIRAAGNTEAFF. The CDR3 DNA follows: TGTGCCAGCAGCTCCATCCGGGCAGCAGGAAACACTGAAGCTTTCTTT.

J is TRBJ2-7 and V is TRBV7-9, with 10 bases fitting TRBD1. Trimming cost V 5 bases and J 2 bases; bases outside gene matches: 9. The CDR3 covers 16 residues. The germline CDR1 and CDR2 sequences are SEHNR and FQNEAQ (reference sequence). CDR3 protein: CASSPRDRGITYEQYF. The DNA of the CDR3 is TGTGCCAGCAGCCCACGGGACAGGGGCATCACCTACGAGCAGTACTTC. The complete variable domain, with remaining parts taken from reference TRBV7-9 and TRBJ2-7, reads DTGVSQNPRHKITKRGQNVTFRCDPISEHNRLYWYRQTLGQGPEFLTYFQNEAQLEKSRLLSDRFSAERPKGSFSTLEIQRTEQGDSAMYLCASSPRDRGITYEQYFGPGTRLTVT.

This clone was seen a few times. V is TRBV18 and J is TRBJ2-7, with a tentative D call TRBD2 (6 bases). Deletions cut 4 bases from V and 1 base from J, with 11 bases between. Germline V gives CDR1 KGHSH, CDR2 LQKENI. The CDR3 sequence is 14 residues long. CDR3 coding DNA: TGTGCCAGCTCACACGGGGGAGAATCCTACGAGCAGTACTTC. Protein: CASSHGGESYEQYF.

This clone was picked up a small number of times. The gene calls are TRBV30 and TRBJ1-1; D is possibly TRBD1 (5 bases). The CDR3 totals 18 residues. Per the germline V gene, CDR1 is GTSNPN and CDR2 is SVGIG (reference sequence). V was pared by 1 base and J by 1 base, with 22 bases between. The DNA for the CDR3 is TGTGCCTGGAGTGAGCGGGGCCAGACCGACTATCAGAACACTGAAGCTTTCTTT. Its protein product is CAWSERGQTDYQNTEAFF.

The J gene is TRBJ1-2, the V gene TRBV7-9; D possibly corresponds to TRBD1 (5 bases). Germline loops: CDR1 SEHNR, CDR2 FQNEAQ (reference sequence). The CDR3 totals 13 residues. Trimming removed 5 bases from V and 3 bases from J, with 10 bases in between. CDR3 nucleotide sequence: TGTGCCAGCAGCGAGGGGCGCTACTATGGCTACACCTTC. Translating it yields CASSEGRYYGYTF.

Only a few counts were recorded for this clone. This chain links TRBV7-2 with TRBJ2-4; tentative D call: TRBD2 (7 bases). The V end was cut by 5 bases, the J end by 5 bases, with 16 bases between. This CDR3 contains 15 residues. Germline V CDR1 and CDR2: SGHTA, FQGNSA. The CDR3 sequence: CASSPTGGGQNIQYF. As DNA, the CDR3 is TGTGCCAGCAGCCCGACAGGCGGGGGCCAAAACATTCAGTACTTC.

DNA for the CDR3: TGCGCCAGCAGGACAGCTCAAGAGACCCAGTACTTC. It codes for CASRTAQETQYF. The rearrangement links TRBV5-1 to TRBJ2-5; weak D call: TRBD1 (5 bases). The CDR3 sequence is 12 residues long. With 5 bases removed from V and 2 bases from J, the gap between germline ends came to 7 bases. Germline values: CDR1 SGHRS, CDR2 YFSETQ.

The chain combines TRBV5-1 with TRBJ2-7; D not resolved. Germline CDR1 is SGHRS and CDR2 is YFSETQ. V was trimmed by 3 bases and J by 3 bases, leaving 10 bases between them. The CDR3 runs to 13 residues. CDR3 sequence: CASSSLQRYEQYF. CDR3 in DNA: TGCGCCAGCAGCTCCCTCCAACGCTACGAGCAGTACTTC.

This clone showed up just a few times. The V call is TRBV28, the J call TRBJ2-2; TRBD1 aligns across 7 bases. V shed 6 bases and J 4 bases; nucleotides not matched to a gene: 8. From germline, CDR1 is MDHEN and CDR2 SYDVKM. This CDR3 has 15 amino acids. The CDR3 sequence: CASSQTGSGTGELFF. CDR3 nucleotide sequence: TGTGCCAGCAGCCAGACAGGGTCGGGCACCGGGGAGCTGTTTTTT.

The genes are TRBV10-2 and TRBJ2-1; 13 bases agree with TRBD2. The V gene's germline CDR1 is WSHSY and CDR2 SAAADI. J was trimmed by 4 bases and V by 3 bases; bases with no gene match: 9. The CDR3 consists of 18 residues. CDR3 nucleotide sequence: TGCGCCAGCAGTGATCCCGGGACTAGCGGGACCTATTACAATGAGCAGTTCTTC. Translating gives CASSDPGTSGTYYNEQFF.

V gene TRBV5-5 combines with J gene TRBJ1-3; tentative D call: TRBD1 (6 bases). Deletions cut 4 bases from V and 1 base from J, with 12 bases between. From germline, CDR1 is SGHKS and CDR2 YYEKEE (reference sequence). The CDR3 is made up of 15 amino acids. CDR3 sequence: CASSLGGESGNTIYF. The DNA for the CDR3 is TGTGCCAGCAGCCTCGGGGGCGAGTCTGGAAACACCATATATTTT.